The 20 T cell receptor beta chains given below trace back to one sample, sequenced in a study of cytomegalovirus exposure and HLA in healthy donors. PCR primers comprised 60 Vbeta and 13 Jbeta primers. Libraries were prepared by immunoSEQ multiplex PCR; TCRdb keeps only in-frame clonotypes and omits some of them. The sample has 120,000 or so clones, less than 90% seen once; the top ten hold around 20%. What was sequenced was PBMCs. The receptor set was obtained from a man aged 18 to 29 in good health and CMV-seropositive.

The J gene is TRBJ1-2, the V gene TRBV11-2; 8 nucleotides agree with TRBD1. The V gene end was trimmed by 5 bases and the J gene end by 7 bases; junction bases not matched to a gene: 9. There are 14 residues in the CDR3. Per the germline V gene, CDR1 is SGHAT and CDR2 is FQNNGV. Here the CDR3 reads CASSPGQGAFGYTF. CDR3 in DNA: TGTGCCAGCAGCCCCGGCCAGGGGGCCTTTGGCTACACCTTC.

The rearrangement links TRBV5-4 to TRBJ2-3; no clear D gene. V was cut by 4 bases and J by 4 bases, with 13 bases left in between. This CDR3 contains 14 residues. The germline V gene has CDR1 SGHNT and CDR2 YYREEE (reference sequence). Here the CDR3 DNA reads TGTGCCAGCAGCGATACGGGTGACGCAGATACGCAGTATTTT. Residues: CASSDTGDADTQYF.

The CDR3 sequence is CASILGTGNHNEQFF. CDR3 nucleotide sequence: TGTGCCAGCATTCTCGGGACAGGGAACCACAATGAGCAGTTCTTC. The gene calls are TRBV6-1 and TRBJ2-1; 9 bases fit TRBD1. Unmatched junction bases numbered 9, after V lost 7 bases and J lost 5 bases. This CDR3 has 15 residues. Germline-derived CDR1 and CDR2 are MNHNS and SASEGT.

V and J are TRBV2 and TRBJ1-6, with TRBD1 matching 12 bases. Unmatched junction bases numbered 8, after V lost 5 bases and J lost 6 bases. The CDR3 is 17 amino acids. Germline V lookup: CDR1 SNHLY, CDR2 FYNNEI. The CDR3 spells CASSKMGQGAGNSPLHF. CDR3 coding DNA: TGTGCCAGCAGTAAGATGGGACAGGGGGCCGGTAATTCACCCCTCCACTTT.

The chain links TRBV5-5 to TRBJ2-5; TRBD2 agrees at 10 bases. Germline values: CDR1 SGHKS, CDR2 YYEKEE (reference sequence). V lost 0 bases to trimming and J lost 5 bases; unmatched junction nucleotides: 7. CDR3 length: 16 residues. DNA of the CDR3: TGTGCCAGCAGCTTGGGGGTTGCGACTAGCGGGGAGACCCAGTACTTC. It translates to CASSLGVATSGETQYF.

The rearrangement links TRBV7-9 to TRBJ1-6; D is unclear. CDR1 is SEHNR and CDR2 is FQNEAQ in the germline V gene (reference sequence). The germline V and J ends were trimmed by 5 bases and 14 bases, with 13 bases remaining between them. The CDR3 consists of 12 residues. CDR3 sequence (DNA): TGTGCCAGCAGCACCGGGAGCTCGGCCCTCCACTTT. It specifies CASSTGSSALHF. The entire variable domain, with the rest obtained from reference TRBV7-9 and TRBJ1-6, is as follows: DTGVSQNPRHKITKRGQNVTFRCDPISEHNRLYWYRQTLGQGPEFLTYFQNEAQLEKSRLLSDRFSAERPKGSFSTLEIQRTEQGDSAMYLCASSTGSSALHFGNGTRLTVT.

The rearrangement links TRBV7-6 to TRBJ2-5; TRBD1 aligns across 9 bases. CDR3 size: 18 residues. Germline V CDR1 and CDR2: SGHVS, FNYEAQ. The V and J ends lost 2 bases and 1 base, in that order; junction bases with no gene match: 11. Written as DNA, the CDR3 is TGTGCCAGCAGCTTACCTTTTGCCGGGACAGGGACCCAAGAGACCCAGTACTTC. Its translation: CASSLPFAGTGTQETQYF.

The chain joins TRBV4-1 to TRBJ1-1, with a possible D match to TRBD1 (5 bases). CDR1 is MGHRA, CDR2 YSYEKL, per germline. The CDR3 spans 16 residues. V was cut by 3 bases and J by 4 bases, with 18 bases left in between. The CDR3 region is CASSQGKGQVGTEAFF. CDR3 in DNA: TGCGCCAGCAGCCAGGGTAAGGGGCAGGTCGGCACTGAAGCTTTCTTT.

This clone was observed a few times. The chain recombines TRBV7-9 with TRBJ2-2, with 8 bases identical to TRBD1. Germline V gives CDR1 SEHNR, CDR2 FQNEAQ (reference sequence). The V segment lost 6 bases and the J segment 1 base; nucleotides outside the gene matches: 4. The CDR3 is made up of 15 amino acids. This CDR3 is CASSTGTGNTGELFF. The CDR3 bases are TGTGCCAGCAGTACCGGGACAGGGAACACCGGGGAGCTGTTTTTT.

This chain connects TRBV2 to TRBJ2-5, with TRBD2 as a possible D gene (6 bases). This CDR3 region has 14 residues. CDR1 and CDR2 from the germline V gene are SNHLY and FYNNEI. Trimming stripped 4 bases from V and 2 bases from J, with 11 bases between. The CDR3 protein is CASSGGDSQETQYF. The CDR3 coding sequence is TGTGCCAGCAGTGGGGGGGACTCACAAGAGACCCAGTACTTC.

The rearrangement links TRBV27 to TRBJ1-6; weak D call: TRBD1 (6 bases). In germline, CDR1 is MNHEY, CDR2 SMNVEV (reference sequence). The CDR3 loop spans 14 amino acids. With 6 bases removed from V and 6 bases from J, the gap between germline ends came to 12 bases. The CDR3 protein is CASREQGTNSPLHF. The CDR3 DNA reads TGTGCCAGCAGGGAACAGGGTACTAATTCACCCCTCCACTTT.

This chain connects TRBV19 to TRBJ1-5; D perhaps matches TRBD1 (6 bases). Germline CDR1 is LNHDA and CDR2 is SQIVND (reference sequence). V gave up 3 bases and J gave up 7 bases, with 10 bases separating them. The CDR3 runs 13 residues. CDR3 sequence reads: CASSMDSEQPQHF. CDR3 in DNA: TGTGCCAGTAGTATGGACAGTGAACAGCCCCAGCATTTT. The entire variable domain, with the rest obtained from reference TRBV19 and TRBJ1-5, is as follows: DGGITQSPKYLFRKEGQNVTLSCEQNLNHDAMYWYRQDPGQGLRLIYYSQIVNDFQKGDIAEGYSVSREKKESFPLTVTSAQKNPTAFYLCASSMDSEQPQHFGDGTRLSIL.

The chain carries TRBV25-1 and TRBJ1-1, with TRBD1 as a possible D gene (5 bases). The V gene's germline CDR1 is MGHDK and CDR2 SYGVNS. There are 14 residues in the CDR3. V was shortened by 4 bases and J by 2 bases, with 11 bases between the two germline ends. CDR3 nucleotide sequence: TGTGCCAGCAGTGTGACAGCTCCTAACACTGAAGCTTTCTTT. Protein product: CASSVTAPNTEAFF.

The chain recombines TRBV7-9 with TRBJ2-7, with TRBD2 matching 7 bases. Losses at the gene ends were 5 bases for V and 0 bases for J; bases not matched to a gene: 10. This CDR3 spans 16 amino acids. Germline assignment: CDR1 SEHNR and CDR2 FQNEAQ (reference sequence). In nucleotides, the CDR3 is TGTGCCAGCAGCCCACTGGGAGGGAAAAGCTCCTACGAGCAGTACTTC. This sequence encodes CASSPLGGKSSYEQYF. Filled out from reference TRBV7-9 and TRBJ2-7, the complete variable domain reads DTGVSQNPRHKITKRGQNVTFRCDPISEHNRLYWYRQTLGQGPEFLTYFQNEAQLEKSRLLSDRFSAERPKGSFSTLEIQRTEQGDSAMYLCASSPLGGKSSYEQYFGPGTRLTVT.

This chain joins TRBV10-3 and TRBJ2-5; D is unclear. The V end lost 2 bases, the J end lost 0 bases, and 7 bases lay between the germline ends. The germline V gene encodes CDR1 ENHRY and CDR2 SYGVKD. This CDR3 is 14 amino acids long. CDR3 residues: CAISEGGYQETQYF. The DNA for the CDR3 is TGTGCCATCAGTGAGGGCGGATACCAAGAGACCCAGTACTTC.

This chain joins TRBV6-1 and TRBJ2-5; D not resolved. Trimming took off 6 bases at V and 10 bases at J, with 15 bases between the two ends. The germline CDR1 and CDR2 sequences are MNHNS and SASEGT. The CDR3 is made up of 12 amino acids. The CDR3, as DNA: TGTGCCAGCAGGATTAATAAGAGAGACCAGTACTTC. This gives the protein CASRINKRDQYF.

V usage is TRBV11-2 and J usage is TRBJ1-1; no reliable D call. Germline V gene data show CDR1 as SGHAT and CDR2 as FQNNGV. Trimming removed 0 bases at V and 8 bases at J, with 13 bases between. The CDR3 length is 14 residues. The CDR3 reads CASSLDIVNKEAFF. The CDR3 region has the DNA TGTGCCAGCAGCTTAGATATAGTAAATAAAGAAGCTTTCTTT.

This clone was seen only once. V is TRBV28 and J is TRBJ2-1, with D perhaps TRBD2 (6 bases). The V gene's germline CDR1 is MDHEN and CDR2 SYDVKM. The CDR3 loop spans 18 amino acids. V was shortened by 3 bases and J by 2 bases, with 20 bases between the two germline ends. CDR3 DNA sequence: TGTGCCAGCAGTTTCGACCCAGACTGGGACTTGCCCTACAATGAGCAGTTCTTC. It codes for CASSFDPDWDLPYNEQFF.

This clone was recorded only once. DNA of the CDR3: TGTGCCAGAAGAGGGACAGATAGACGTAGCAATCAGCCCCAGCATTTT. Residues: CARRGTDRRSNQPQHF. The V call is TRBV5-3, the J call TRBJ1-5, with 7 positions matching TRBD1. TRBV5-3 is placed among ORFs of uncertain function. This CDR3 comprises 16 residues. The ends lost 5 bases at V and 0 bases at J; junction bases unmatched: 8.

The chain joins TRBV5-4 to TRBJ1-4; tentative D call: TRBD1 (5 bases). The CDR3 sequence is 13 residues long. Germline V gene sequence: CDR1 SGHNT, CDR2 YYREEE (reference sequence). V was pared by 5 bases and J by 8 bases, with 13 bases between. CDR3 in DNA: TGTGCCAGCAGTTTTGAAGGGGAAGAAAAACTGTTTTTT. Translation gives CASSFEGEEKLFF.